Below, 17 T cell receptor beta chains from the same sample are listed, as sequenced in a study of T-cell reconstitution after alpha-beta-depleted transplantation in children. Unique molecular identifiers were built into the TCRbeta library. A single record per CDR3 protein comes from TCRdb applying MiXCR to the PCR reads. The top ten hold 2% to 3% of the sample, which has about 500,000 distinct CDR3 sequences, over 25% seen once. Sequenced material: PBMCs from the stem cell graft donor, taken from the stem cell graft. These TCRs come from a human donor who donated a stem cell graft to a child with aplastic anemia.

The V gene is TRBV7-2, the J gene TRBJ2-2, with D perhaps matching TRBD2 (6 bases). The germline V gene encodes CDR1 SGHTA and CDR2 FQGNSA. The CDR3 has 14 residues. V lost 3 bases to trimming and J lost 3 bases, with 8 bases between them. The CDR3 DNA sequence: TGTGCCAGCAGCTTCGGCGGGGACACCGGGGAGCTGTTTTTT. It specifies CASSFGGDTGELFF.

The J gene is TRBJ2-7, the V gene TRBV11-2, with 7 bases that match TRBD2. V shed 4 bases and J 3 bases; nucleotides not matched to a gene: 15. In germline, CDR1 is SGHAT, CDR2 FQNNGV. The CDR3 runs to 17 residues. CDR3 amino acids: CASSYRPASGRSYEQYF. CDR3 sequence (DNA): TGTGCCAGCAGCTACCGTCCGGCTAGCGGACGAAGCTACGAGCAGTACTTC.

This clonotype was picked up a small number of times. This chain links TRBV11-3 with TRBJ2-1, with 9 bases lining up with TRBD2. The CDR3 extends over 15 amino acids. V was pared by 3 bases and J by 7 bases, with 7 bases of the junction left unmatched. The germline V gene has CDR1 SGHNT and CDR2 YENEEA. This chain's CDR3 is CASSFGSGRSNEQFF. CDR3 DNA sequence: TGTGCCAGCAGCTTCGGCAGCGGGAGGTCAAATGAGCAGTTCTTC. The whole variable domain, filled in from reference TRBV11-3 and TRBJ2-1, reads EAGVVQSPRYKIIEKKQPVAFWCNPISGHNTLYWYLQNLGQGPELLIRYENEEAVDDSQLPKDRFSAERLKGVDSTLKIQPAELGDSAVYLCASSFGSGRSNEQFFGPGTRLTVL.

This clonotype was picked up a small number of times. The CDR3, as DNA: TGTGCCAGCAGCGTAGACAGGCAAGAGACCCAGTACTTC. Translating it yields CASSVDRQETQYF. The chain links TRBV9 to TRBJ2-5, with D maybe TRBD1 (5 bases). CDR3 length: 13 amino acids. Germline V gene data show CDR1 as SGDLS and CDR2 as YYNGEE. Trimming pared 0 bases from V and 2 bases from J, leaving 5 bases between.

The CDR3 sequence: CASSQGGRVRNEQYF. DNA for the CDR3: TGCGCCAGCAGCCAGGGCGGGAGGGTGCGGAACGAGCAGTACTTC. The rearrangement uses TRBV4-3 and TRBJ2-7, with TRBD2 identical over 9 bases. Germline CDR1 is LGHNA and CDR2 is YSLEER. The CDR3 has 15 amino acids. V shed 3 bases and J 5 bases; nucleotides not matched to a gene: 8.

The chain recombines TRBV3-1 with TRBJ2-5; D tentatively reads TRBD1 or TRBD2 (5 bases each). CDR1 LGHDT and CDR2 YNNKEL come from the germline V gene (reference sequence). With 3 bases removed from V and 7 bases from J, the gap between germline ends came to 18 bases. The CDR3 spans 15 residues. The CDR3: CASSHLGRNTATQYF. CDR3 DNA: TGTGCCAGCAGCCACCTGGGACGTAATACTGCGACCCAGTACTTC.

This chain links TRBV20-1 with TRBJ2-1; D is undetermined. Trimming removed 4 bases at V and 5 bases at J, with 6 bases between. The V gene's germline CDR1 is DFQATT and CDR2 SNEGSKA (reference sequence). The CDR3 sequence is 11 residues long. CDR3 loop: CSATDNNEQFF. The DNA of the CDR3 is TGCAGTGCTACCGATAACAATGAGCAGTTCTTC.

The chain carries TRBV11-2 and TRBJ2-7; D is unresolved. The V gene lost 2 bases and the J gene lost 9 bases, with 14 bases spanning the gap. Germline CDR1 SGHAT, CDR2 FQNNGV. The CDR3 extends over 13 amino acids. The DNA of the CDR3 is TGTGCCAGCAGCTTAATCGGAGATTCCTTGCAGTACTTC. Amino acid sequence: CASSLIGDSLQYF.

This clonotype was seen a few times. This rearrangement joins TRBV18 to TRBJ1-2; weak D call: TRBD1 (5 bases). Germline V gives CDR1 KGHSH, CDR2 LQKENI. This CDR3 spans 15 amino acids. Trimming cost V 3 bases and J 4 bases, with 15 bases left between them. CDR3: CASSPDAYGGYGYTF. The CDR3 DNA sequence: TGTGCCAGCTCACCGGACGCCTATGGGGGCTATGGCTACACCTTC.

The chain is built from TRBV19 and TRBJ2-1; no definite D call. The CDR3 loop spans 17 amino acids. The germline gives CDR1 LNHDA, CDR2 SQIVND (reference sequence). Trimming took off 1 base at V and 0 bases at J, with 13 bases between the two ends. CDR3 region: CASSIGPSWSSYNEQFF. The CDR3, as DNA: TGTGCCAGTAGTATAGGGCCAAGTTGGAGCTCCTACAATGAGCAGTTCTTC.

V gene TRBV13 combines with J gene TRBJ2-6; tentatively, D is TRBD1 or TRBD2 (6 bases each). V was pared by 5 bases and J by 0 bases, with 14 bases between. Germline CDR1 and CDR2: PRHDT and FYEKMQ (reference sequence). This CDR3 has 17 residues. Written as DNA, the CDR3 is TGTGCCAGCAGCCCCGGAGGGGGTGGCTCTGGGGCCAACGTCCTGACTTTC. Its translation: CASSPGGGGSGANVLTF.

V gene TRBV12-3 or TRBV12-4 combines with J gene TRBJ2-3; the D gene could be TRBD1 or TRBD2 (5 bases each). Trimming removed 5 bases at V and 0 bases at J, with 9 bases between. The CDR3 totals 14 residues. In DNA, the CDR3 is TGTGCCAGCAGTCCGGGACGGAGCACAGATACGCAGTATTTT. Protein: CASSPGRSTDTQYF.

This clonotype has only one observation. The V gene is TRBV9, the J gene TRBJ2-1; weak D call: TRBD2 (7 bases). CDR1 and CDR2 from the germline V gene are SGDLS and YYNGEE. V lost 4 bases and J lost 6, with 23 bases in between. This CDR3 contains 17 residues. The CDR3 protein is CASSSHGGLAEPNEQFF. The CDR3 nucleotides read TGTGCCAGCAGCTCCCACGGGGGGCTAGCGGAACCCAATGAGCAGTTCTTC.

The CDR3 region has the DNA TGCAGTGCTCCCTCCGGGAGAAACACTGAAGCTTTCTTT. The encoded protein is CSAPSGRNTEAFF. The gene calls are TRBV20-1 and TRBJ1-1; no clear D gene. Deletions cut 5 bases from V and 2 bases from J, with 12 bases between. The CDR3 is 13 residues long. In germline, CDR1 is DFQATT, CDR2 SNEGSKA (reference sequence).

The chain carries TRBV5-4 and TRBJ2-3; D is ambiguous. V was clipped by 0 bases and J by 2 bases, with 13 bases between them. The CDR3 runs 16 residues. Germline V gene lookup returns CDR1 SGHNT and CDR2 YYREEE (reference sequence). The CDR3 region is CASSLAYGGDTDTQYF. The CDR3 nucleotides are TGTGCCAGCAGCTTGGCCTATGGCGGAGACACAGATACGCAGTATTTT.

This chain links TRBV7-9 with TRBJ1-1; the match to TRBD1 covers 9 bases. Unmatched junction bases numbered 9, after V lost 5 bases and J lost 5 bases. CDR3 length: 15 residues. Germline CDR1 and CDR2: SEHNR and FQNEAQ (reference sequence). CDR3 protein: CASSPGTGLSTEAFF. The DNA for the CDR3 is TGTGCCAGCAGCCCGGGGACAGGGCTTAGTACTGAAGCTTTCTTT.

The chain combines TRBV7-2 with TRBJ2-4; 9 bases are a match to TRBD1. The length of the CDR3 is 15 residues. After removal of 6 bases from V and 6 bases from J, the junction contained 9 bases not matched to a gene. The germline V gene encodes CDR1 SGHTA and CDR2 FQGNSA. Written as DNA, the CDR3 is TGTGCCAGCAGAGCCTTCGGGACAGGGATAAACATTCAGTACTTC. This encodes CASRAFGTGINIQYF.